This T cell receptor (beta chain) is from a study of cytotoxic CD8 clonotypes in ibrutinib-treated CLL. Study context: After a median of approximately 68 months, about 14 patients stayed remitted and some 12 progressed; responses had been partial in around 24 and complete in 2. Response material was collected after a median around 12 months of treatment, range 6 to 36.

Study-level points and caveats: Private clonotypes, not public ones, expanded at ibrutinib response. Researchers report that baseline clonality outpaced age-matched healthy donors and tracked circulating CD8+ T-cell counts.

Assay used: immunoSEQ multiplex PCR; TCRdb lists only in-frame clones, some missing. The data show about 200,000 clones, 79% seen once. Germline assignment: CDR1 MNHEY and CDR2 SVGAGI. V was trimmed by 2 bases and J by 3 bases, leaving 14 bases between them. The CDR3 contains 15 residues. Of note for this clone: The antigen is not known.

Sequencing used PBMCs, obtained after 12 months of ibrutinib treatment. The J gene is TRBJ2-7, the V gene TRBV6-5; the D is unclear. The sequence came from a human donor with chronic lymphocytic leukemia. CDR3 nucleotides: TGTGCCAGCAGTTACCAATCCCCCCCACTCTACGAGCAGTACTTC. This encodes CASSYQSPPLYEQYF.